The T cell receptor beta chain described here comes from a study of radiotherapy plus CTLA-4 blockade in lung cancer. Concerning this clone: Its cognate antigen is unknown.

Here immunoSEQ multiplex PCR was the method, and the copy in TCRdb shows in-frame clones only, minus some. The table records more than 95,000 clones, 65% to 75% of them present only once. Study-level results: Dynamics of early blood T cell clones, together with interferon-beta, were reportedly the best predictors of response.

This TCR came from a human donor with non-small cell lung cancer who had a partial response to radiotherapy plus ipilimumab. Some clones in this sample may be carry-over from other donors' samples. The sequenced sample was peripheral blood, obtained from a patient treated with radiotherapy plus ipilimumab.

CDR3 in amino acids: CASSPMRSGGTDTQYF. CDR3 nucleotides: TGCGCCAGCAGCCCCATGAGGTCAGGGGGAACAGATACGCAGTATTTT. This sequence joins TRBV5-1 and TRBJ2-3, with 7 nucleotides matching TRBD1. The germline V gene has CDR1 SGHRS and CDR2 YFSETQ. V lost 4 bases to trimming and J lost 3 bases; unmatched junction nucleotides: 11. The CDR3 length is 16 residues.